These T cell receptor beta chains were read from a single sample in a study of vaccination and CD4 T cells after COVID-19. Via MiXCR, TCRdb re-called the PCR reads, giving one row per CDR3 protein. This table has approximately 17,000 distinct CDR3 sequences, about half appearing once. Their target antigens are unknown. The sequencing used CD4+ T cells from blood, cultured in vitro, collected about 7 months after SARS-CoV-2 vaccination. The receptors were gathered from a human donor who had recovered from COVID-19. The CDR3 runs from the conserved cysteine through the conserved F or W. The D gene is left open where the match is weak. Clone size is shown for a subset of rows, as once, few, many or a class of expanded clone.

V	size	J	D	CDR3	DNA
TRBV7-6	-	TRBJ2-5	-	CASSLAETQYF	TGTGCCAGCAGCTTAGCAGAGACCCAGTACTTC
TRBV6-2/TRBV6-3	-	TRBJ1-1	-	CASSYNPETEAFF	TGTGCCAGCAGTTATAACCCCGAGACTGAAGCTTTCTTT
TRBV4-3	once	TRBJ2-3	-	CASSQDGATWGMQYF	TGCGCCAGCAGCCAAGATGGGGCGACGTGGGGAATGCAGTATTTT
TRBV15	-	TRBJ1-3	-	CATSRDSGAGNTIYF	TGTGCCACCAGCAGAGATTCGGGGGCTGGAAACACCATATATTTT
TRBV4-3	-	TRBJ2-3	-	CASSQDWELPDTQYF	TGCGCCAGCAGCCAAGATTGGGAACTTCCAGATACGCAGTATTTT
TRBV7-9	few	TRBJ1-2	-	CASSLFGADGYTF	TGTGCCAGCAGCTTATTTGGAGCAGATGGCTACACCTTC
TRBV7-9	-	TRBJ2-3	TRBD2	CASSLRGGDTQYF	TGTGCCAGCAGCTTACGGGGGGGAGATACGCAGTATTTT
TRBV6-2/TRBV6-3	few	TRBJ2-5	TRBD1	CASSSLTGVETQYF	TGTGCCAGCAGTTCGTTGACAGGGGTAGAGACCCAGTACTTC
TRBV6-1	large	TRBJ2-3	TRBD2	CASRRGGSTDTQYF	TGTGCAAGCAGGCGGGGGGGAAGCACAGATACGCAGTATTTT
TRBV19	once	TRBJ2-3	-	CASNPPGRYTQYF	TGTGCCAGTAACCCCCCGGGGAGGTATACGCAGTATTTT
TRBV7-7	-	TRBJ2-3	-	CASSRRRGDTQYF	TGTGCTAGCAGCCGACGACGGGGAGATACGCAGTATTTT
TRBV6-1	-	TRBJ2-5	TRBD2	CASSPTLAGRGETQYF	TGTGCCAGCAGCCCCACCCTAGCGGGGAGGGGAGAGACCCAGTACTTC
TRBV7-3	-	TRBJ2-5	-	CASSFLGLAGETQYF	TGTGCCAGCAGCTTCCTGGGGCTAGCTGGAGAGACCCAGTACTTC
TRBV20-1	few	TRBJ1-1	-	CNGTEAFF	TGCAATGGCACTGAAGCTTTCTTT
TRBV10-3	-	TRBJ1-2	TRBD1	CAISLKQGTVVAGYTF	TGTGCCATCAGTCTAAAACAGGGGACGGTCGTTGCCGGCTACACCTTC
TRBV24-1	few	TRBJ2-1	-	CATTKRESREQFF	TGTGCCACCACCAAACGAGAGTCTAGGGAGCAGTTCTTC
TRBV7-2	-	TRBJ2-7	-	CASSSRSAKSSYEQYF	TGTGCCAGCAGCTCCAGATCGGCGAAGAGCTCCTACGAGCAGTACTTC
TRBV28	-	TRBJ1-2	-	CASRLLDTQGGYTF	TGTGCCAGCAGGCTACTGGACACCCAGGGAGGCTACACCTTC
TRBV20-1	few	TRBJ1-2	-	CSARGHENYGYTF	TGCAGTGCTAGAGGACACGAGAACTATGGCTACACCTTC
TRBV6-1	-	TRBJ2-1	-	CASLKGQQFF	TGTGCCAGCCTCAAAGGGCAGCAGTTCTTC
TRBV21-1	-	TRBJ1-1	-	CASSKETVDTEAFF	TGTGCCAGCAGCAAAGAGACGGTGGACACTGAAGCTTTCTTT
TRBV12-3/TRBV12-4	-	TRBJ2-5	TRBD2	CASRQSSGAETQYF	TGTGCCAGCAGGCAATCTAGCGGGGCGGAGACCCAGTACTTC
TRBV20-1	-	TRBJ2-5	TRBD2	CSGLAGGPEETQYF	TGCAGTGGTCTAGCGGGGGGGCCTGAAGAGACCCAGTACTTC
TRBV7-2	-	TRBJ2-5	TRBD1	CASSRQGAAETQYF	TGTGCCAGCAGTCGACAGGGGGCTGCAGAGACCCAGTACTTC
TRBV20-1	medium-sized	TRBJ2-7	TRBD1	CSAKSPLGQGAYEQYF	TGCAGTGCTAAGTCCCCCCTGGGACAGGGGGCCTACGAGCAGTACTTC
TRBV6-1	-	TRBJ2-1	-	CASSPRNNEQFF	TGTGCCAGCAGCCCCAGGAACAATGAGCAGTTCTTC
TRBV15	-	TRBJ2-2	-	CATSRGGGWTTGELFF	TGTGCCACCAGCAGAGGGGGGGGCTGGACCACCGGGGAGCTGTTTTTT
TRBV6-5	-	TRBJ1-1	-	CASSNWVRTRNTEAFF	TGTGCCAGCAGTAACTGGGTCAGGACACGGAACACTGAAGCTTTCTTT
TRBV19	-	TRBJ2-3	-	CASSISDTQYF	TGTGCCAGTAGTATTTCAGATACGCAGTATTTT
TRBV5-8	-	TRBJ1-2	-	CASSRQLAHGYTF	TGTGCCAGCAGCCGACAGTTGGCCCATGGCTACACCTTC
TRBV27	few	TRBJ1-6	-	CASSFGREGVSPLHF	TGTGCCAGCAGTTTTGGGAGGGAAGGAGTCTCACCCCTCCACTTT
TRBV20-1	few	TRBJ2-2	TRBD1	CSASRQGTYTGELFF	TGCAGTGCCTCTCGACAGGGGACTTACACCGGGGAGCTGTTTTTT
TRBV7-6	-	TRBJ2-5	-	CASSFSNDQETQYF	TGTGCCAGCAGTTTTAGTAATGATCAAGAGACCCAGTACTTC
TRBV20-1	-	TRBJ2-7	-	CSASTPRGIVYEQYF	TGCAGTGCCTCCACTCCTCGCGGGATAGTCTACGAGCAGTACTTC
TRBV27	-	TRBJ2-1	-	CASRQGTSYNEQFF	TGTGCCAGCCGGCAGGGGACCTCCTACAATGAGCAGTTCTTC
TRBV7-2	-	TRBJ2-6	TRBD1	CASSYTGAGANVLTF	TGTGCCAGCAGCTATACAGGGGCTGGGGCCAACGTCCTGACTTTC
TRBV6-2/TRBV6-3	-	TRBJ1-2	-	CASSPEGVYGYTF	TGTGCCAGCAGTCCAGAAGGGGTCTATGGCTACACCTTC
TRBV29-1	few	TRBJ1-2	-	CSVDRGYTF	TGCAGCGTTGATAGAGGCTACACCTTC
TRBV5-4	once	TRBJ2-7	-	CASSVGAPYEQYF	TGTGCCAGCAGCGTGGGGGCCCCCTACGAGCAGTACTTC
TRBV20-1	few	TRBJ1-2	-	CSARDGAGRYGYTF	TGCAGTGCTAGAGATGGGGCAGGCCGCTATGGCTACACCTTC
TRBV24-1	-	TRBJ1-1	TRBD1	CATSDHGTGLAFF	TGTGCCACCAGTGACCACGGGACAGGGCTCGCTTTCTTT
TRBV6-1	-	TRBJ2-6	-	CASRTPDSGANVLTF	TGTGCCAGCAGAACTCCCGACTCTGGGGCCAACGTCCTGACTTTC
TRBV10-3	-	TRBJ1-2	TRBD1	CAISEYAGGSSNYGYTF	TGTGCCATCAGTGAGTATGCAGGGGGCTCTTCTAACTATGGCTACACCTTC
TRBV6-1	-	TRBJ2-7	-	CASSQDRLLISYEQYF	TGTGCCAGCAGCCAGGACAGACTCCTGATATCCTACGAGCAGTACTTC
TRBV27	-	TRBJ1-2	-	CASSLSWGYRNYGYTF	TGTGCCAGCAGTTTATCTTGGGGGTATCGGAACTATGGCTACACCTTC
TRBV4-1	-	TRBJ1-6	-	CASSPFGTGLFKTPLHF	TGCGCCAGCAGCCCCTTCGGTACTGGGCTTTTCAAGACACCCCTCCACTTT
TRBV6-1	once	TRBJ2-7	TRBD2	CASSEMVLAMNEQYF	TGTGCCAGCAGTGAAATGGTACTAGCGATGAACGAGCAGTACTTC
TRBV6-5	-	TRBJ1-5	TRBD1	CASSFDTGTVNQPQHF	TGTGCCAGCAGTTTCGACACCGGGACAGTCAATCAGCCCCAGCATTTT
TRBV7-3	-	TRBJ2-5	TRBD1	CASSLFRGRSETQYF	TGTGCCAGCAGCTTGTTTAGGGGGCGGTCAGAGACCCAGTACTTC
TRBV20-1	-	TRBJ2-7	TRBD1	CSARDPGQGAPTSRPKQYF	TGCAGTGCTAGAGATCCAGGACAGGGAGCTCCTACGAGCAGGCCCAAGCAGTACTTC
TRBV24-1	few	TRBJ1-2	TRBD1	CATGTGGPKSYGYTF	TGTGCCACCGGGACAGGGGGTCCCAAGTCCTATGGCTACACCTTC
TRBV20-1	few	TRBJ2-5	-	CSASQGGQETQYF	TGCAGTGCTAGCCAGGGGGGCCAAGAGACCCAGTACTTC
TRBV6-2/TRBV6-3	-	TRBJ2-1	TRBD1	CASSYVVGQGAREQFF	TGTGCCAGCAGTTACGTGGTGGGACAGGGGGCTAGGGAGCAGTTCTTC
TRBV20-1	-	TRBJ1-6	TRBD1	CSARVWRQGAGNSPLHF	TGCAGTGCTAGAGTTTGGCGACAGGGGGCGGGTAATTCACCCCTCCACTTT
TRBV7-8	-	TRBJ2-7	-	CASSKKAGASYEQYF	TGTGCCAGCAGCAAAAAGGCGGGGGCCTCCTACGAGCAGTACTTC
TRBV6-5	once	TRBJ2-2	-	CASSSNTGELFF	TGTGCCAGCAGTTCCAACACCGGGGAGCTGTTTTTT
TRBV7-2	-	TRBJ2-1	TRBD2	CASSSRTSREFF	TGTGCCAGCAGCTCACGGACTAGCAGGGAGTTCTTC
TRBV20-1	few	TRBJ2-1	-	CSASPPGGRSYNEQFF	TGCAGTGCTAGCCCCCCAGGAGGACGGTCCTACAATGAGCAGTTCTTC
TRBV20-1	-	TRBJ1-2	TRBD1	CSAITAGGNSYGYTF	TGCAGTGCTATAACGGCAGGGGGCAATAGCTATGGCTACACCTTC
TRBV19	few	TRBJ1-5	TRBD1	CASSQGQGRGSNQPQHF	TGTGCCAGTAGCCAGGGACAGGGGAGGGGCAGCAATCAGCCCCAGCATTTT